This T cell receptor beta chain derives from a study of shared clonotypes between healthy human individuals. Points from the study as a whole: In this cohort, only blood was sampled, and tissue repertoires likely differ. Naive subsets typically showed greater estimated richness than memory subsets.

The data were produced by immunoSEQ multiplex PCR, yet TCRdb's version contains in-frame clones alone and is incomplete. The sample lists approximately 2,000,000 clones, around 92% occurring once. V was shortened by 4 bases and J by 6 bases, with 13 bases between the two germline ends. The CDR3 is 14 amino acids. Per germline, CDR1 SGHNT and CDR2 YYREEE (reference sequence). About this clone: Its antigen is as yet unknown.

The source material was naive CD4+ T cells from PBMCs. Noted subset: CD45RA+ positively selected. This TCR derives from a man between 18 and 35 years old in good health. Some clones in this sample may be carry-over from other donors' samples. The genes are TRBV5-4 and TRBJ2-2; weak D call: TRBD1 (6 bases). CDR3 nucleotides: TGTGCCAGCAGCCGAACAGGGTCTTCCGGGGAGCTGTTTTTT. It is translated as CASSRTGSSGELFF.